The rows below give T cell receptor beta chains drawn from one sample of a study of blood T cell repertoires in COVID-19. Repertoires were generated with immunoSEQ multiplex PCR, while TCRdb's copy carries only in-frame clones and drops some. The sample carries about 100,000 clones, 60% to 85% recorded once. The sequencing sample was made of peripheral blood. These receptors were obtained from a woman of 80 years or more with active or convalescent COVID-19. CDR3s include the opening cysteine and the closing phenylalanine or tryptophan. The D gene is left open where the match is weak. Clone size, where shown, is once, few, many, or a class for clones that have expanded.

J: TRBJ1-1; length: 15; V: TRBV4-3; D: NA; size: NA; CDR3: CASSQDSTGRTEAFF; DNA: TGCGCCAGCAGCCAAGATAGTACAGGGAGAACTGAAGCTTTCTTT
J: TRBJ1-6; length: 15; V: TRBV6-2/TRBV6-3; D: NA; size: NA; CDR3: CASSYSSQGFSPLHF; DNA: TGTGCCAGCAGTTACTCTTCGCAGGGGTTCTCACCCCTCCACTTT
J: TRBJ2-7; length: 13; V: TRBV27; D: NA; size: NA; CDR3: CASSFRGLYEQYF; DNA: TGTGCCAGCAGTTTTAGGGGTTTGTACGAGCAGTACTTC
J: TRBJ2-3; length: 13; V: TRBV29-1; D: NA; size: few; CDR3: CSVETGSGDTQYF; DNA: TGCAGCGTTGAAACAGGGTCGGGGGATACGCAGTATTTT
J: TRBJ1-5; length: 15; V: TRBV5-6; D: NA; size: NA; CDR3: CASSRRGRLNQPQHF; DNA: TGTGCCAGCAGCCGCCGAGGGAGGTTAAATCAGCCCCAGCATTTT
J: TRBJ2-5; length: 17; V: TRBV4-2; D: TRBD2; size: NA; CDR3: CASSQPGTSGSPGTQYF; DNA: TGTGCCAGCAGCCAACCCGGGACTAGCGGGTCCCCAGGGACCCAGTACTTC
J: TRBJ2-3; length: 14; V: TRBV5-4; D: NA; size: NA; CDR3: CAIQTERPTDTQYF; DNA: TGTGCCATTCAAACAGAGAGACCCACAGATACGCAGTATTTT
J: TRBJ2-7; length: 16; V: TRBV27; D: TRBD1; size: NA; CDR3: CASSLWVGTGVAEQYF; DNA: TGTGCCAGCAGTTTATGGGTGGGTACAGGGGTGGCCGAGCAGTACTTC
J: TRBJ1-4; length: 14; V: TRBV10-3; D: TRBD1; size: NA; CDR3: CAISGTGVNEKLFF; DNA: TGTGCCATCAGTGGCACAGGGGTTAATGAAAAACTGTTTTTT
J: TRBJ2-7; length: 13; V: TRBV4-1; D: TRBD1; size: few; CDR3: CASSTRGLGEQYF; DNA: TGCGCCAGCAGTACCAGGGGGCTTGGAGAGCAGTACTTC
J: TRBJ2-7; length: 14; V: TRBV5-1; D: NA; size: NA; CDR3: CASSGGGGRGEQYF; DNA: TGCGCCAGCAGCGGCGGAGGCGGAAGAGGCGAGCAGTACTTC
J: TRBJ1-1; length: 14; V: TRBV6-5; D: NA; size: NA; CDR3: CASRGIEGANEAFF; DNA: TGTGCCAGCAGGGGCATCGAAGGGGCAAATGAAGCTTTCTTT
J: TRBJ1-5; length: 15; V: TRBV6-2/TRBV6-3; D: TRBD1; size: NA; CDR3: CASSYSGTGGEPQHF; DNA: TGTGCCAGCAGTTACTCGGGGACAGGGGGAGAGCCCCAGCATTTT
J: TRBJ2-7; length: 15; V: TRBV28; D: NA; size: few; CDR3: CASSPLRGGRYEQYF; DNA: TGTGCCAGCAGTCCCCTCAGAGGGGGTCGCTACGAGCAGTACTTC
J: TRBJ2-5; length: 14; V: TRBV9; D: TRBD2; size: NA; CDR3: CASSPRLAQETQYF; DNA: TGTGCCAGCTCCCCGCGACTAGCTCAAGAGACCCAGTACTTC
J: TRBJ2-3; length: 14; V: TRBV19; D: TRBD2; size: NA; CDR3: CASSITSGRDTQYF; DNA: TGTGCCAGTAGTATTACTAGCGGAAGAGATACGCAGTATTTT
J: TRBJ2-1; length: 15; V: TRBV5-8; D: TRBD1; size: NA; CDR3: CASSATGTVYNEQFF; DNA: TGTGCCAGCAGCGCAACCGGGACAGTATACAATGAGCAGTTCTTC
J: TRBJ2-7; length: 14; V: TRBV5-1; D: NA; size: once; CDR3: CASKVGPSSYEQYF; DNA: TGCGCCAGCAAGGTGGGGCCGAGCTCCTACGAGCAGTACTTC
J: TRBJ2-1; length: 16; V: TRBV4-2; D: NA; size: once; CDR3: CASSQDRGGKGNEQFF; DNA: TGTGCCAGCAGCCAAGATCGGGGCGGGAAGGGCAATGAGCAGTTCTTC
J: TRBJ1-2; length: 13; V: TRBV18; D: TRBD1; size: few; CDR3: CASSPTGMDGYTF; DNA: TGTGCCAGCTCGCCGACAGGGATGGATGGCTACACCTTC
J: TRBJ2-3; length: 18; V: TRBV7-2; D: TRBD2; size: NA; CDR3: CASSPPGRLAEHTDTQYF; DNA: TGTGCCAGCAGCCCTCCCGGCCGACTAGCGGAGCACACAGATACGCAGTATTTT
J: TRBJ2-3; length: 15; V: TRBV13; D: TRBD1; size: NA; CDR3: CASSLEGGARDTQYF; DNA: TGTGCCAGCAGCTTAGAAGGGGGCGCGAGGGATACGCAGTATTTT
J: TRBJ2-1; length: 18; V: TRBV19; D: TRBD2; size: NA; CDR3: CASSILLAGVSSYNEQFF; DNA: TGTGCCAGTAGTATTTTACTAGCGGGAGTTTCCTCCTACAATGAGCAGTTCTTC
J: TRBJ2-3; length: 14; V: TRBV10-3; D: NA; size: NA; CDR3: CAISGARAGDTQYF; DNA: TGTGCCATCAGTGGAGCCCGAGCCGGAGATACGCAGTATTTT
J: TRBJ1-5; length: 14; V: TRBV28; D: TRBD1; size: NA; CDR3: CASSGQGNRQPQHF; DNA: TGTGCCAGCAGCGGACAGGGAAATCGTCAGCCCCAGCATTTT
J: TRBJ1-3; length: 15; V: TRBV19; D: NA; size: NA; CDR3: CATGRQTASGNTIYF; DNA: TGTGCCACCGGAAGACAGACCGCCTCTGGAAACACCATATATTTT
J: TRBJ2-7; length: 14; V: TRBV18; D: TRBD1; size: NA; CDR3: CASSHGTEYYEQYF; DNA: TGTGCCAGCTCACATGGGACAGAGTACTACGAGCAGTACTTC
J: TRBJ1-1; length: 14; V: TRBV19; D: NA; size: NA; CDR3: CASSGTGVNTEAFF; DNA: TGTGCCAGTAGTGGTACAGGAGTGAACACTGAAGCTTTCTTT
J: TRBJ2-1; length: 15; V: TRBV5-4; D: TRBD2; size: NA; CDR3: CASSWTSGSRNEQFF; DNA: TGTGCCAGCAGCTGGACTAGCGGGAGTAGGAATGAGCAGTTCTTC
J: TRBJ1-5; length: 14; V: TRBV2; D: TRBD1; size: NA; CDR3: CASSGDRGYQPQHF; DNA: TGTGCCAGCAGTGGCGACAGGGGTTATCAGCCCCAGCATTTT
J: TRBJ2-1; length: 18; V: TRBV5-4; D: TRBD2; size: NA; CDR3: CASSPGGGLAGDYNEQFF; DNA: TGTGCCAGCAGCCCGGGAGGGGGACTAGCGGGAGACTACAATGAGCAGTTCTTC
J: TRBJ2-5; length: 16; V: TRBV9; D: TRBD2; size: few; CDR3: CASSVGASGRVETQYF; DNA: TGTGCCAGCAGCGTAGGGGCTAGCGGGAGGGTAGAGACCCAGTACTTC
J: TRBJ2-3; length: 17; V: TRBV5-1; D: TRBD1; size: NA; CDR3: CASSLGTGGFMTDTQYF; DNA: TGTGCCAGCAGCTTGGGTACAGGGGGCTTTATGACAGATACGCAGTATTTT
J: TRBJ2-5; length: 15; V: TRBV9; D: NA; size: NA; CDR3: CASSVEASPQGTQYF; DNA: TGTGCCAGCAGCGTAGAGGCTAGCCCACAAGGGACCCAGTACTTC
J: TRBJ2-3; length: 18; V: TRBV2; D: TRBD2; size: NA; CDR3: CASSLTGTSGLFTDTQYF; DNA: TGTGCCAGCAGTCTGACCGGGACTAGCGGGCTTTTCACAGATACGCAGTATTTT
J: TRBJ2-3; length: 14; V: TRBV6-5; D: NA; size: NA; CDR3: CASRVRGRTDTQYF; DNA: TGTGCCAGCAGGGTCAGGGGACGCACAGATACGCAGTATTTT
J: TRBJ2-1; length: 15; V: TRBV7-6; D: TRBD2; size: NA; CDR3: CASSLLREGRAEQFF; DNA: TGTGCCAGCAGCTTACTGCGGGAGGGCCGGGCTGAGCAGTTCTTC
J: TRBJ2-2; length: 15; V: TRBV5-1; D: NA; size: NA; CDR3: CASSLRSGHTGELFF; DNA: TGCGCCAGCAGCTTACGTAGCGGACACACCGGGGAGCTGTTTTTT
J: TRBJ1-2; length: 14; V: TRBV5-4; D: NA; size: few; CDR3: CASSLGGDPYGYTF; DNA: TGTGCCAGCAGCTTGGGGGGGGATCCCTATGGCTACACCTTC
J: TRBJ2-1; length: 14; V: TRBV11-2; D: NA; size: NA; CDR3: CASSLSQWGDEQFF; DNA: TGTGCCAGCAGCTTAAGTCAATGGGGGGATGAGCAGTTCTTC
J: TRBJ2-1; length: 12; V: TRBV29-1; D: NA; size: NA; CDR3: CSVRDIPPEQFF; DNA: TGCAGCGTAAGGGACATCCCCCCTGAGCAGTTCTTC
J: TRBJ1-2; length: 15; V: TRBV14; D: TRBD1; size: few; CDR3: CASSSTTGGWYGYTF; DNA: TGTGCCAGCAGCTCCACGACAGGGGGCTGGTATGGCTACACCTTC
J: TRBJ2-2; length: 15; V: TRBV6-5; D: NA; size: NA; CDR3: CATAPTGAGTGELFF; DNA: TGTGCCACCGCCCCCACGGGAGCGGGCACCGGGGAGCTGTTTTTT
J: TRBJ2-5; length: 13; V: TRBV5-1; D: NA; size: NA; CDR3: CASRGTNEETQYF; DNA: TGCGCCAGCAGGGGGACAAACGAAGAGACCCAGTACTTC
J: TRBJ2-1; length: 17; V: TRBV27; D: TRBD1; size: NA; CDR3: CASSSARTGQGYNEQFF; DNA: TGTGCCAGCAGTTCTGCCCGAACGGGACAGGGGTACAATGAGCAGTTCTTC
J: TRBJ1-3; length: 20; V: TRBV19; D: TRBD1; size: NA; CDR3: CASKAVSGQGDPRAGNTIYF; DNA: TGTGCCAGTAAAGCCGTATCGGGACAGGGGGACCCTCGGGCTGGAAACACCATATATTTT
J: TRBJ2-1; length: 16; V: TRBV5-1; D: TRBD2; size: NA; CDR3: CASSLGSRAGGDEQFF; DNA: TGTGCCAGCAGCTTGGGATCCCGCGCGGGGGGCGATGAGCAGTTCTTC
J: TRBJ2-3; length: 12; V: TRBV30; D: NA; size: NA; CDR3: CAWSPPVDTQYF; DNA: TGTGCCTGGAGCCCTCCTGTAGATACGCAGTATTTT
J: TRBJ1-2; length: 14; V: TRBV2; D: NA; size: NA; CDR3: CASSEAGGLDGYTF; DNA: TGTGCCAGCAGTGAAGCCGGAGGACTTGATGGCTACACCTTC
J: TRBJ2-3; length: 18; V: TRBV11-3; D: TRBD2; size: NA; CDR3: CASSLGDWGRAETDTQYF; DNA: TGTGCCAGCAGCTTAGGAGATTGGGGGAGGGCCGAGACAGATACGCAGTATTTT
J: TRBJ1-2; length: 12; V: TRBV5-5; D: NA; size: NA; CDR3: CASSLYGSGYTF; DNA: TGTGCCAGCAGCTTGTACGGGAGTGGCTACACCTTC
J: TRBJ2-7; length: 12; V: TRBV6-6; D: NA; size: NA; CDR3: CASKRELHEQYF; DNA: TGTGCCAGCAAGAGGGAGCTCCACGAGCAGTACTTC
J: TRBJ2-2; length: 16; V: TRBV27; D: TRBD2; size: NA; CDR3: CASSLRIGGGTGELFF; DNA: TGTGCCAGCAGTTTGAGGATCGGGGGGGGCACCGGGGAGCTGTTTTTT
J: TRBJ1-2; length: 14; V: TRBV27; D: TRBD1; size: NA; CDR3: CASSFRDRGRGYTF; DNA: TGTGCCAGCAGTTTCCGGGACAGGGGGCGGGGCTACACCTTC
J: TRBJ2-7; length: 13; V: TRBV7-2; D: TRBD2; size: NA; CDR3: CASSLAGVNEQYF; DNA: TGTGCCAGCAGCCTAGCGGGAGTCAACGAGCAGTACTTC
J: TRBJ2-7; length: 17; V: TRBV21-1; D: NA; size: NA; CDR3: CASSRLAGASRGYEQYF; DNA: TGTGCCAGCAGCCGACTAGCGGGAGCGTCTAGGGGCTACGAGCAGTACTTC
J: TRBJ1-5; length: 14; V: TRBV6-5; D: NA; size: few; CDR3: CASSPDSSNQPQHF; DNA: TGTGCCAGCAGTCCTGACAGTAGCAATCAGCCCCAGCATTTT
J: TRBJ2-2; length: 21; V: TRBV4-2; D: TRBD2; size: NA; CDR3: CASSHGAGGTSGRFVTGELFF; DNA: TGTGCCAGCAGCCACGGGGCGGGGGGGACTAGCGGGAGGTTTGTCACCGGGGAGCTGTTTTTT
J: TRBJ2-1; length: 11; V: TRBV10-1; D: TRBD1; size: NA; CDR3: CASSEGQGQFF; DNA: TGCGCCAGCAGTGAAGGACAGGGGCAGTTCTTC
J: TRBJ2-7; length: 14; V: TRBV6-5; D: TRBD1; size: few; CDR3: CAVRTGTGYGEQYF; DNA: TGTGCCGTTCGGACCGGGACAGGGTATGGCGAGCAGTACTTC